The clone carrying this T cell receptor beta chain was observed a few times. The sample originates from a study of T cells after yellow fever vaccination. The CDR3 is 17 amino acids. Trimming shortened V by 0 bases and J by 3 bases, and 14 bases separated the two germline ends. Germline CDR1 is LGHNA and CDR2 is YSLEER. Researchers made TCR cDNA using 5'RACE template switching, and this step added a universal primer site and UMIs. One entry per CDR3 protein results from TCRdb running MiXCR on the 5' RACE reads. This table has under 200,000 distinct CDR3 sequences, 5.5% to 7.5% appearing once. The source was CD4+ T cells sorted from PBMCs, collected around 5 days after the first yellow fever vaccination. This chain joins TRBV4-3 and TRBJ2-2; D is possibly TRBD1 (6 bases). The TCR comes from a young man who received the YFV17D yellow fever vaccine. This chain's CDR3 is CASSQDYRVTYTGELFF. As DNA, the CDR3 is TGCGCCAGCAGCCAAGATTACAGGGTCACCTACACCGGGGAGCTGTTTTTT.